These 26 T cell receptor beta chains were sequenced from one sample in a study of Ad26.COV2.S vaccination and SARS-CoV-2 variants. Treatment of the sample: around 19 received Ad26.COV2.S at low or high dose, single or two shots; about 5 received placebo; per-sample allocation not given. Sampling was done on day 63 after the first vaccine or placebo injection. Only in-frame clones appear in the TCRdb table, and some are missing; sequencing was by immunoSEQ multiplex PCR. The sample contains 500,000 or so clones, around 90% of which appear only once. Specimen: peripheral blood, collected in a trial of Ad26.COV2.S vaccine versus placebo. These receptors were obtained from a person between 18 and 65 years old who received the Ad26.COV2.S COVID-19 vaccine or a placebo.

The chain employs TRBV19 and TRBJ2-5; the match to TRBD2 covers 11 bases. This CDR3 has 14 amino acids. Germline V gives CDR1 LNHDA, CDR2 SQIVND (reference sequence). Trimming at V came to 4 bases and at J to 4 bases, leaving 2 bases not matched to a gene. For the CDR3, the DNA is TGTGCCAGTAGTACAGGACTAGCGGGAGAGACCCAGTACTTC. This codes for CASSTGLAGETQYF.

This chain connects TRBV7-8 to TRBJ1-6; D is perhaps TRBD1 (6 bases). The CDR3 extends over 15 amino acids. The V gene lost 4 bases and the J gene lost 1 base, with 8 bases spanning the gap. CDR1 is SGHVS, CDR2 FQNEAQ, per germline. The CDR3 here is CASSSDSSYNSPLHF. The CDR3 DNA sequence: TGTGCCAGCAGCTCGGACAGTTCCTATAATTCACCCCTCCACTTT.

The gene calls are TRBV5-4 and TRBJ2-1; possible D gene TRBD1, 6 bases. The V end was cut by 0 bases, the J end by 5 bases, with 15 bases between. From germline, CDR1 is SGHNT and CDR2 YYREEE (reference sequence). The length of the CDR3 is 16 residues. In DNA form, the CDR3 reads TGTGCCAGCAGCTTGGAGGGACCCAGGGGAGACAATGAGCAGTTCTTC. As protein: CASSLEGPRGDNEQFF.

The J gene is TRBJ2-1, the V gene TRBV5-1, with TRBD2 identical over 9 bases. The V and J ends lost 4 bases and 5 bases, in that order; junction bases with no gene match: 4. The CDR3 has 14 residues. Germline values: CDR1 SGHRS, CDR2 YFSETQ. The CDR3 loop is CASSTGTSNNEQFF. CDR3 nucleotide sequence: TGCGCCAGCAGCACCGGGACTAGCAACAATGAGCAGTTCTTC.

Here the CDR3 reads CASSQWTGASYEQYF. CDR3 bases: TGCGCCAGCAGCCAATGGACAGGGGCCTCCTACGAGCAGTACTTC. The J gene is TRBJ2-7, the V gene TRBV4-1, with 9 bases that match TRBD1. V gave up 2 bases and J gave up 0 bases; unmatched junction bases: 2. The CDR3 length is 15 residues. Germline V CDR1 and CDR2: MGHRA, YSYEKL.

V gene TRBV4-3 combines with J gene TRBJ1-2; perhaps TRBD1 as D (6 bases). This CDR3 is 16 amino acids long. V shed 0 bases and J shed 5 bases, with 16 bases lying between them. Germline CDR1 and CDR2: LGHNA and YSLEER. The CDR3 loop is CASSQDPYRGGYGYTF. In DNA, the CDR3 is TGCGCCAGCAGCCAAGATCCTTATAGGGGGGGGTATGGCTACACCTTC.

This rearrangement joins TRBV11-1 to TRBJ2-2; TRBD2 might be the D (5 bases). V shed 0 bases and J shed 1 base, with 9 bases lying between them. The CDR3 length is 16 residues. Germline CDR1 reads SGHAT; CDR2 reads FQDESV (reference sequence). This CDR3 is CASSLAGGGNTGELFF. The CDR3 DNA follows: TGTGCCAGCAGCTTAGCTGGCGGAGGGAACACCGGGGAGCTGTTTTTT.

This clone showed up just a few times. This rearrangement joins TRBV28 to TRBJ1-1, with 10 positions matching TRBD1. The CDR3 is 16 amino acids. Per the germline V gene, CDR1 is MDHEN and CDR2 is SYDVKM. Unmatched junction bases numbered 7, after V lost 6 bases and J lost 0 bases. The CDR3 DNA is TGTGCCAGCAGCCGAGGGGGGACAGGGGTGAACACTGAAGCTTTCTTT. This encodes CASSRGGTGVNTEAFF.

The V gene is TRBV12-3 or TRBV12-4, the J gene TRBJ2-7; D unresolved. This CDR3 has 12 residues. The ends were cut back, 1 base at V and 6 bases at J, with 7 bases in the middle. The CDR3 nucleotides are TGTGCCAGCAGTTTAGACCAAGGCGAGCAGTACTTC. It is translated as CASSLDQGEQYF.

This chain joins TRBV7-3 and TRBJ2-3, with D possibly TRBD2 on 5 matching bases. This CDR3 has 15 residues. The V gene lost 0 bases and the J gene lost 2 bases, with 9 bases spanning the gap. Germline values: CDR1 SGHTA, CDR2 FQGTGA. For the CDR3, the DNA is TGTGCCAGCAGCTTAACGAGCGGACCCACAGATACGCAGTATTTT. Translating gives CASSLTSGPTDTQYF. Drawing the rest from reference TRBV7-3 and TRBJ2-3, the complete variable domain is GAGVSQTPSNKVTEKGKYVELRCDPISGHTALYWYRQSLGQGPEFLIYFQGTGAADDSGLPNDRFFAVRPEGSVSTLKIQRTERGDSAVYLCASSLTSGPTDTQYFGPGTRLTVL.

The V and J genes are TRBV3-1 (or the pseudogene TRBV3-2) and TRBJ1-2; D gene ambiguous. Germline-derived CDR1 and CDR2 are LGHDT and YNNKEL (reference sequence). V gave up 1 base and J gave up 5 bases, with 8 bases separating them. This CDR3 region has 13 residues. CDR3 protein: CASSQGFLYGYTF. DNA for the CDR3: TGTGCCAGCAGCCAAGGATTCCTTTATGGCTACACCTTC.

CDR3 in DNA: TGCAGCGTACAGGGGTATGGAAACACCATATATTTT. This translates into CSVQGYGNTIYF. The chain links TRBV29-1 to TRBJ1-3; 7 bases map to TRBD1. CDR1 SQVTM and CDR2 ANQGSEA come from the germline V gene. V trimming: 6 bases; J trimming: 3 bases; junction bases outside the gene matches: 2. The CDR3 has 12 amino acids. Combining the CDR3 with reference TRBV29-1 and TRBJ1-3 gives the whole variable domain SAVISQKPSRDICQRGTSLTIQCQVDSQVTMMFWYRQQPGQSLTLIATANQGSEATYESGFVIDKFPISRPNLTFSTLTVSNMSPEDSSIYLCSVQGYGNTIYFGEGSWLTVV.

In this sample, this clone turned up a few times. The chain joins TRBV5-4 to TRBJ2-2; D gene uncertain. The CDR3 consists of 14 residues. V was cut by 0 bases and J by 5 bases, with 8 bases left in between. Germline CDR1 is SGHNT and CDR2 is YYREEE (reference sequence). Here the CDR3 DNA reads TGTGCCAGCAGCTTGGAAAGGCCGACCGGGGAGCTGTTTTTT. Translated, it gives CASSLERPTGELFF. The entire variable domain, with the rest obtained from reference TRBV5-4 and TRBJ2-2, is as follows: ETGVTQSPTHLIKTRGQQVTLRCSSQSGHNTVSWYQQALGQGPQFIFQYYREEENGRGNFPPRFSGLQFPNYSSELNVNALELDDSALYLCASSLERPTGELFFGEGSRLTVL.

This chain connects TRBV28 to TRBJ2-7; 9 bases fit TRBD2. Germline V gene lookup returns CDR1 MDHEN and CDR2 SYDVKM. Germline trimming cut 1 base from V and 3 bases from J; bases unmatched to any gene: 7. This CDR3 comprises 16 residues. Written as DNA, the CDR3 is TGTGCCAGCAGTTTATTGTTGACTAGCGGCAACTACGAGCAGTACTTC. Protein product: CASSLLLTSGNYEQYF.

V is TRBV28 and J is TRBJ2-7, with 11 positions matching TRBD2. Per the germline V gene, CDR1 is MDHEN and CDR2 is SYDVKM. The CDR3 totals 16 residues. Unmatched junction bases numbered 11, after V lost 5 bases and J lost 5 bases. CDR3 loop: CASSHLNLAGGNEQYF. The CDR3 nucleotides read TGTGCCAGCAGTCACCTAAATCTAGCGGGAGGTAACGAGCAGTACTTC.

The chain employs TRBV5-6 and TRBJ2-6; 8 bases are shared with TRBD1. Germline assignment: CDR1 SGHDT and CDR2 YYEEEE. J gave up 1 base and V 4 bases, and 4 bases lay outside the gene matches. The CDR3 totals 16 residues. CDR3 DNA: TGTGCCAGCAGCCCTACAGGGGGATCTGGGGCCAACGTCCTGACTTTC. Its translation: CASSPTGGSGANVLTF.

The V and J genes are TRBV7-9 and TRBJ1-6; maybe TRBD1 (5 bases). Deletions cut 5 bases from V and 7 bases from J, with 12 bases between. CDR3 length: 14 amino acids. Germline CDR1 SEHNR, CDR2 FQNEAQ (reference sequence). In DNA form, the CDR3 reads TGTGCCAGCAGCCCGGGGCAGGCGAATTCACCCCTCCACTTT. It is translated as CASSPGQANSPLHF.

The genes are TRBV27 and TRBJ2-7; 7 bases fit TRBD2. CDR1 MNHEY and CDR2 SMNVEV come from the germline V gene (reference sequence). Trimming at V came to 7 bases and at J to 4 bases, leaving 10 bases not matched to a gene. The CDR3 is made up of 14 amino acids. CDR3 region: CASIPQWGGYEQYF. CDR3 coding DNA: TGTGCCAGCATTCCACAGTGGGGGGGTTACGAGCAGTACTTC.

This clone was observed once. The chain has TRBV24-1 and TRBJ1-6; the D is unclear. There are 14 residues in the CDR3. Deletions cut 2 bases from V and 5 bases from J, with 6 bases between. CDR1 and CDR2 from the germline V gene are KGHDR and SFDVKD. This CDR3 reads CATSDSGNNSPLHF. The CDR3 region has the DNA TGTGCCACCAGTGATTCCGGGAATAATTCACCCCTCCACTTT.

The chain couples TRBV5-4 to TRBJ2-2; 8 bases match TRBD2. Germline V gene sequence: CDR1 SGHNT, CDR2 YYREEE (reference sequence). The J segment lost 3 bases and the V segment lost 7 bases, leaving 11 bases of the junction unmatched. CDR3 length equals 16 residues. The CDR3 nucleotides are TGTGCCAGCTTCGGGGGCGGGAGGAGGGACACCGGGGAGCTGTTTTTT. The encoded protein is CASFGGGRRDTGELFF.

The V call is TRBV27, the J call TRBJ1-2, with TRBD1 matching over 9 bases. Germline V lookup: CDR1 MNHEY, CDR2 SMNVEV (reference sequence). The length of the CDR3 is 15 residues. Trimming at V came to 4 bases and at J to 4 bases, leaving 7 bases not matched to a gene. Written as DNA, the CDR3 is TGTGCCAGCAGTTCGGGACAGGGCGAAGCCTATGGCTACACCTTC. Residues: CASSSGQGEAYGYTF.

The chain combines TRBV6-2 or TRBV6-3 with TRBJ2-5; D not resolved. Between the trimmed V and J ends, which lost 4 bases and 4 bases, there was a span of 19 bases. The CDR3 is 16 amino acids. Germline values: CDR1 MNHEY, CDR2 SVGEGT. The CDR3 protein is CASSSFNRTLGETQYF. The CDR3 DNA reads TGTGCCAGCAGTTCTTTTAACCGCACCTTGGGAGAGACCCAGTACTTC.

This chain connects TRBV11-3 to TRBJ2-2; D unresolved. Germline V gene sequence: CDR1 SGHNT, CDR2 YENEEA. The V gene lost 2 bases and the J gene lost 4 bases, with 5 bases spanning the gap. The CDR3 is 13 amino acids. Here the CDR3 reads CASSLSSTGELFF. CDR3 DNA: TGTGCCAGCAGCTTAAGTAGCACCGGGGAGCTGTTTTTT.

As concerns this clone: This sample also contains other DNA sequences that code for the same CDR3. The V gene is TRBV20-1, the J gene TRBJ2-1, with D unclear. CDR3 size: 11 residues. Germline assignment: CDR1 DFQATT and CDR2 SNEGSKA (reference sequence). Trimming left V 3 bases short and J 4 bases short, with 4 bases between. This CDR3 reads CSARWYNEQFF. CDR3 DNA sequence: TGCAGTGCTAGGTGGTACAATGAGCAGTTCTTC.

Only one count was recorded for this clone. In DNA, the CDR3 is TGTGCCACCGGATTGGGCGGGAGGGGGGAGACCCAGTACTTC. Amino acids: CATGLGGRGETQYF. The chain has TRBV10-3 and TRBJ2-5, with 9 bases lining up with TRBD2. J gave up 5 bases and V 10 bases, and 11 bases lay outside the gene matches. The CDR3 has 14 amino acids. Germline CDR1 ENHRY, CDR2 SYGVKD.

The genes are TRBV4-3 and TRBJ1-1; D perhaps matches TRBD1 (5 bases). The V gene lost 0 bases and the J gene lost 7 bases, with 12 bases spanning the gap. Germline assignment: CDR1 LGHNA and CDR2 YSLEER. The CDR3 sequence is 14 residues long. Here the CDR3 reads CASSQDVRALEAFF. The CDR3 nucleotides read TGCGCCAGCAGCCAAGATGTCAGGGCCCTTGAAGCTTTCTTT.